This T cell receptor beta chain emerged from a study of blood T cell repertoires in COVID-19. Study-level background: The origin of the acute and convalescent COVID-19 samples was the United States, Italy and Spain.

J gave up 4 bases and V 5 bases, and 11 bases lay outside the gene matches. CDR3 length: 15 amino acids. Germline V gene lookup returns CDR1 MNHEY and CDR2 SVGEGT. TCRdb's table, derived via immunoSEQ multiplex PCR, lists solely in-frame clones and lacks some. Of hundreds of thousands of clones in the sample, about 85% were seen once. This chain links TRBV6-2 or TRBV6-3 with TRBJ2-7; 7 bases match TRBD1. Sequenced material: peripheral blood. The sequence was obtained from a young man with active or convalescent COVID-19. CDR3 sequence: CASSQDRHNRYEQYF. CDR3 coding DNA: TGTGCCAGCAGTCAGGACAGGCATAATAGATACGAGCAGTACTTC.